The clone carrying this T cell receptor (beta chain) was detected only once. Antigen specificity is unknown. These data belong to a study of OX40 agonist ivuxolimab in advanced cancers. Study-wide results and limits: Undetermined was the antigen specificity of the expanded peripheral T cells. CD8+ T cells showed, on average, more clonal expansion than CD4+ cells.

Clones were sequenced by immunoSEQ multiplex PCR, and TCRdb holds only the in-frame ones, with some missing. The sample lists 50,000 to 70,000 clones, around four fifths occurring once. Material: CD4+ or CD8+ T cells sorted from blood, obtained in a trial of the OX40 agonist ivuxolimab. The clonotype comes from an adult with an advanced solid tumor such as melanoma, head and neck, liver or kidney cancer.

In DNA, the CDR3 is TGTGCCAGCAGATACGGGACTAGGGATACCGGGGAGCTGTTTTTT. This codes for CASRYGTRDTGELFF. This sequence joins TRBV7-9 and TRBJ2-2; 8 positions agree with TRBD2. From germline, CDR1 is SEHNR and CDR2 FQNEAQ (reference sequence). The CDR3 spans 15 residues. Trimming cost V 6 bases and J 5 bases; bases outside gene matches: 8.